A selection of T cell receptor beta chains follows, all from one sample in a study of blood T cells in healthy people across ages. Each CDR3 protein is one row after TCRdb ran MiXCR on the 5' RACE reads. This sample has 1.5 million to 2 million distinct CDR3 sequences, with approximately 40% found just once. Sample: blood. Receptors originate from a human donor in good health. CDR3s include the opening cysteine and the closing phenylalanine or tryptophan. A D gene is named only where the DNA matches it firmly. Where a row states a size, it is once, few, many or the class of an expanded clone; other rows omit it.

d_gene | abundance | j_gene | v_gene | CDR3nt | CDR3aa
NA | NA | TRBJ2-2 | TRBV9 | TGTGCCAGCAGCCCCCCCGGGACGAGCACCGGGGAGCTGTTTTTT | CASSPPGTSTGELFF
NA | NA | TRBJ2-7 | TRBV20-1 | TGCAGTACTAGGAGGGTTTACGAGCAGTACTTC | CSTRRVYEQYF
NA | NA | TRBJ2-5 | TRBV5-8 | TGTGCCAGCAGCTGGGGGATTGGGCAGGGGAGGATCCAGTACTTC | CASSWGIGQGRIQYF
TRBD2 | few | TRBJ2-5 | TRBV6-2/TRBV6-3 | TGTGCCAGCAGACCTAGCGGGGGCCCTCAAGAGACCCAGTACTTC | CASRPSGGPQETQYF
NA | NA | TRBJ2-3 | TRBV7-2 | TGTGCCAGCAGCCCCCGTCGGGGTATCGGCCCCCTGAGCACAGATACGCAGTATTTT | CASSPRRGIGPLSTDTQYF
NA | few | TRBJ1-2 | TRBV4-3 | TGCGCCAGCAGCCAAGTACAGGGATCCGTTGGTGGCTACACCTTC | CASSQVQGSVGGYTF
NA | NA | TRBJ2-1 | TRBV7-8 | TGTGCCAGCAGCTTCAGGGGAGAATATTACAATGAGCAGTTCTTC | CASSFRGEYYNEQFF
NA | NA | TRBJ2-1 | TRBV9 | TGTGCCAGCAGCCCCACCTTAGCGGTCTACTCCTACAATGAGCAGTTCTTC | CASSPTLAVYSYNEQFF
NA | NA | TRBJ1-2 | TRBV4-3 | TGCGCCAGCAGCCACCCTAGTGACAGTTTGGTCGGCTACACCTTC | CASSHPSDSLVGYTF
TRBD2 | NA | TRBJ2-3 | TRBV20-1 | TGCGGTGCTAGGATAGCGGGAAGCACAGATACGCAGTATTTT | CGARIAGSTDTQYF
TRBD1 | NA | TRBJ1-4 | TRBV5-1 | TGCGCCAGCAGCTTGGCGTCAGGGGGAACTAATGAAAAACTGTTTTTT | CASSLASGGTNEKLFF
NA | once | TRBJ1-5 | TRBV20-1 | TGCAGTGCTAGAGGTCTCAGGGGCGATCAGCCCCAGCATTTT | CSARGLRGDQPQHF
NA | few | TRBJ2-5 | TRBV6-5 | TGTGCCAGCAGGAAAGGGTGGGGGGCGATCGAAGAGACCCAGTACTTC | CASRKGWGAIEETQYF
NA | few | TRBJ2-3 | TRBV7-7 | TGTGCTAGCAGCCCCCCCGGGACACTAAGCACAGATACGCAGTATTTT | CASSPPGTLSTDTQYF
NA | NA | TRBJ2-5 | TRBV28 | TGTGCCAGCAGCCCCCCACAGGGTACAGAGACCCAGAACTTC | CASSPPQGTETQNF
NA | few | TRBJ2-7 | TRBV10-3 | TGTGCCATCAGTGAGGGGACATACGAGCAGTACTTC | CAISEGTYEQYF
NA | NA | TRBJ1-2 | TRBV6-5 | TGTGCCAGCAGTTACTCGTTGCTTTATCCTTATGGCTACACCTTC | CASSYSLLYPYGYTF
NA | NA | TRBJ1-1 | TRBV20-1 | TGCAGTGCCCCCGACGGGACGAACACTGAAGCTTTCTTT | CSAPDGTNTEAFF
TRBD2 | few | TRBJ2-6 | TRBV4-1 | TGCGCCAGCAGTCCGGGACTAGCCTCCTCTGGGGCCAGCGTCCTGACTTTC | CASSPGLASSGASVLTF
TRBD2 | NA | TRBJ2-3 | TRBV5-1 | TGCGCCAGCAAGGGTGATCCTAGCGGGGATCCAGATACGCAGTATTTT | CASKGDPSGDPDTQYF
TRBD1 | NA | TRBJ1-2 | TRBV12-3/TRBV12-4 | TGTGCCAGCAGCCGTACAGGGGGCAGAGTTGGGGGCTACACCTTC | CASSRTGGRVGGYTF
NA | NA | TRBJ2-1 | TRBV4-1 | TGCGCCAGCAGCCAAATCCCGCTCCGGGGGGCGTACAATGAGCAGTTCTTC | CASSQIPLRGAYNEQFF
NA | few | TRBJ1-2 | TRBV5-1 | TGCGCCAGCAGCCCCAACATTAACTATGGCTACACCTTC | CASSPNINYGYTF
NA | NA | TRBJ2-1 | TRBV20-1 | TGCAGTGCCGAGGGACACTTATCCTGCAATGAGCAGTTCTTC | CSAEGHLSCNEQFF
NA | few | TRBJ2-5 | TRBV5-5 | TGTGCCAGCAGCTTTCGTGCGGGGGCGAACCAAGAGACCCAGTACTTC | CASSFRAGANQETQYF
NA | NA | TRBJ2-7 | TRBV27 | TGTGCCAGCAGCCCGGACAGTACCCCCTACGAGCAGTACTTC | CASSPDSTPYEQYF
NA | few | TRBJ1-4 | TRBV7-2 | TGTGCCAGCAGCTTACGGGTGGTTCCGGGGGGCGAACCCAATGAAAAACTGTTTTTT | CASSLRVVPGGEPNEKLFF
TRBD1 | many | TRBJ1-2 | TRBV6-5 | TGTGCCAGCAGGCGTGGTGGGACAGGGGCCCTTTATGGCTACACCTTC | CASRRGGTGALYGYTF
TRBD1 | few | TRBJ1-5 | TRBV7-2 | TGTGCCAGCAGCGCGACAGGGAGTCAGCCCCAGCATTTT | CASSATGSQPQHF
NA | few | TRBJ2-3 | TRBV7-3 | TGTGCCAGCAGCTTAACGCGGCCTTATGATACGCAGTATTTT | CASSLTRPYDTQYF
TRBD2 | few | TRBJ2-1 | TRBV6-2/TRBV6-3 | TGTACCAGCAGTTGGGGACTAGCGGGGGGGCTTCCGTCCTACAATGAGCAGTTCTTC | CTSSWGLAGGLPSYNEQFF
NA | NA | TRBJ1-5 | TRBV12-3/TRBV12-4 | TGTGCCAGCAGTTCAGCCCAGAGGGGTCAGCCCCAGCATTTT | CASSSAQRGQPQHF
TRBD1 | NA | TRBJ1-5 | TRBV30 | TGTGCCTGGAGGGGACAGCATCATCAGCCCCAGCATTTT | CAWRGQHHQPQHF
NA | few | TRBJ1-2 | TRBV7-3 | TGTGCCAGCAGCATCGCTTGGGGGGGTGGCTACACCTTC | CASSIAWGGGYTF
NA | NA | TRBJ2-3 | TRBV4-3 | TGCGCCAGCAGCCAAGTCGGACTCACAGATACGCAGTATTTT | CASSQVGLTDTQYF
NA | NA | TRBJ2-1 | TRBV28 | TGTGCCAGCAGGGACGGGGGTGGGAATGAGCAGTTCTTC | CASRDGGGNEQFF
NA | NA | TRBJ2-5 | TRBV7-9 | TGTGCCAGCAGCTTAGTCCCCATAGGGAGGTGGTCGGAGACCCAGTACTTC | CASSLVPIGRWSETQYF
NA | NA | TRBJ1-2 | TRBV20-1 | TGCAGTGCTAGACAGGGAAAGGGATATGGCTACACCTTC | CSARQGKGYGYTF
NA | NA | TRBJ1-4 | TRBV2 | TGTGCCAGCCGGCAATCCGGACAGAATGAAAAACTGTTTTTT | CASRQSGQNEKLFF
TRBD1 | NA | TRBJ1-6 | TRBV12-3/TRBV12-4 | TGTGCCAGCAGTCCTAGGGGACAGAAGGGGCCAAATTCACCCCTCCACTTT | CASSPRGQKGPNSPLHF
NA | NA | TRBJ2-3 | TRBV18 | TGTGCCAGCTCGCAACTAGGGCACACAGATACGCAGTATTTT | CASSQLGHTDTQYF
NA | NA | TRBJ1-2 | TRBV19 | TGTGCCAGTAGTATTGGGAGGGAGGCGGTTTATGGCTACACCTTC | CASSIGREAVYGYTF
NA | few | TRBJ1-2 | TRBV20-1 | TGCAGTGCTAGAGAAGGGCAGGGCCCCTATGGCTACACCTTC | CSAREGQGPYGYTF
NA | NA | TRBJ2-7 | TRBV2 | TGTGCCAGCAGTGAAGACGGGGTCGAGCAGTACTTC | CASSEDGVEQYF
TRBD1 | NA | TRBJ1-5 | TRBV28 | TGTGCCAGCAGACCCACAGGGGGCTACCAGCCCCAGCATTTT | CASRPTGGYQPQHF
NA | NA | TRBJ2-7 | TRBV6-2/TRBV6-3 | TGTGCCAGCACCCTACAGGGTCCGTACTTCGAGCAGTACTTC | CASTLQGPYFEQYF
NA | many | TRBJ2-7 | TRBV29-1 | TGCAGCGTTAAAGTGAGCTCCTACGAGCAGTACTTC | CSVKVSSYEQYF
TRBD1 | NA | TRBJ2-6 | TRBV5-1 | TGCGCCACCGATGACAGGGGGTCAGGGGCCAACGTCCTGACTTTC | CATDDRGSGANVLTF
TRBD2 | NA | TRBJ2-7 | TRBV20-1 | TGCAGTGCTAGCGGGGCTAGCGGGGGGCTGTCCTACGAGCAGTACTTC | CSASGASGGLSYEQYF
NA | NA | TRBJ2-7 | TRBV5-5 | TGTGCCAGCAGCGTCCAGGAGAGTAACGAGCAGTACTTC | CASSVQESNEQYF
TRBD1 | few | TRBJ1-2 | TRBV29-1 | TGCAGCGTCCCGACAGGGGACCTATATGGCTACACCTTC | CSVPTGDLYGYTF
TRBD2 | NA | TRBJ2-1 | TRBV18 | TGTGCCAGCTCCCGAGTCGGGGGGGGGAGCTCCTACAATGAGCAGTTCTTC | CASSRVGGGSSYNEQFF